A single sample is the source of the 12 T cell receptor beta chains below, sequenced in a study of beta chain features in type 1 diabetes. Regarding the study as a whole: All four CD4+ subsets from Type 1 diabetes patients carried moderately but significantly shorter TCRB CDR3s.

Sequenced material consisted of expressed TCRB transcripts (all of the isolated RNA was reverse transcribed). The assay was immunoSEQ multiplex PCR, and TCRdb's table has in-frame clones only and misses some. The sample lists nearly 700,000 clones; 13% were seen once. These receptors' antigens are unknown. Sequenced: naive CD4+ T cells from blood. Receptor source: a man younger than 30 with type 1 diabetes.

The sample holds a few counts of this clone. The chain employs TRBV7-8 and TRBJ1-5; D gene uncertain. V lost 5 bases, J lost 6 bases, and 17 bases lay in between. Germline assignment: CDR1 SGHVS and CDR2 FQNEAQ. The CDR3 is 15 amino acids. CDR3 amino acids: CASSPADPAAQPQHF. CDR3 bases: TGTGCCAGCAGCCCTGCGGACCCGGCGGCTCAGCCCCAGCATTTT.

The chain combines TRBV25-1 with TRBJ1-2; unclear D gene. Trimming removed 7 bases from V and 4 bases from J, with 13 bases in between. The CDR3 contains 13 residues. Germline CDR1 is MGHDK and CDR2 is SYGVNS. Written as DNA, the CDR3 is TGTGCCAGCACCTCCACCCCCAGCTATGGCTACACCTTC. Translated, it gives CASTSTPSYGYTF.

The chain joins TRBV7-2 to TRBJ2-7; weak D call: TRBD2 (5 bases). CDR1 and CDR2 (germline): SGHTA, FQGNSA. The CDR3 totals 17 residues. The V and J ends lost 1 base and 3 bases respectively, with 19 bases between them. The CDR3 loop is CASSLVSDPISGYEQYF. CDR3 in DNA: TGTGCCAGCAGCTTAGTTAGCGATCCGATATCGGGCTACGAGCAGTACTTC.

This rearrangement joins TRBV25-1 to TRBJ2-3; no firm D call. The CDR3 has 13 residues. V lost 3 bases and J lost 0, with 4 bases in between. Germline values: CDR1 MGHDK, CDR2 SYGVNS. CDR3 sequence: CASSDSSTDTQYF. In DNA, the CDR3 is TGTGCCAGCAGTGATTCAAGCACAGATACGCAGTATTTT.

A few counts support this clone. The chain has TRBV27 and TRBJ2-3; 12 positions match TRBD2. The CDR3 contains 14 residues. V shed 5 bases, J shed 5 bases, and the junction held 2 bases outside the gene matches. The germline V gene encodes CDR1 MNHEY and CDR2 SMNVEV (reference sequence). The CDR3 region is CASSLAGGQDTQYF. The CDR3 region has the DNA TGTGCCAGCAGTCTAGCGGGGGGGCAAGATACGCAGTATTTT.

The chain carries TRBV19 and TRBJ1-2; D is unresolved. The CDR3 is 14 amino acids. Trimming pared 7 bases from V and 1 base from J, leaving 13 bases between. CDR1 LNHDA and CDR2 SQIVND come from the germline V gene (reference sequence). The CDR3 coding sequence is TGTGCCAGTACCCCCGGAGGTTTTAACTATGGCTACACCTTC. The encoded protein is CASTPGGFNYGYTF. Complete variable domain (other parts from reference TRBV19 and TRBJ1-2): DGGITQSPKYLFRKEGQNVTLSCEQNLNHDAMYWYRQDPGQGLRLIYYSQIVNDFQKGDIAEGYSVSREKKESFPLTVTSAQKNPTAFYLCASTPGGFNYGYTFGSGTRLTVV.

The J gene is TRBJ2-1, the V gene TRBV7-9, with 14 nucleotides matching TRBD2. The V and J ends lost 5 bases and 4 bases, in that order; junction bases with no gene match: 7. This CDR3 is 17 amino acids long. In germline, CDR1 is SEHNR, CDR2 FQNEAQ (reference sequence). CDR3 nucleotide sequence: TGTGCCAGCAGCCCGCCCGGGACTAGCGGGGGATACAATGAGCAGTTCTTC. As protein: CASSPPGTSGGYNEQFF. Looking up the rest from reference TRBV7-9 and TRBJ2-1 gives the full variable domain: DTGVSQNPRHKITKRGQNVTFRCDPISEHNRLYWYRQTLGQGPEFLTYFQNEAQLEKSRLLSDRFSAERPKGSFSTLEIQRTEQGDSAMYLCASSPPGTSGGYNEQFFGPGTRLTVL.

J is TRBJ2-3 and V is TRBV10-3; 9 bases agree with TRBD1. CDR3 size: 15 residues. CDR1 and CDR2 from the germline V gene are ENHRY and SYGVKD. V dropped 4 bases and J dropped 1; count of bases not matched to a gene: 3. The CDR3 nucleotides are TGTGCCATCAGTGTCGGACAGGGGCGCACAGATACGCAGTATTTT. Amino acids: CAISVGQGRTDTQYF.

J is TRBJ1-3 and V is TRBV7-9, with 7 bases aligning to TRBD1. The CDR3 runs 15 residues. Trimming cost V 1 base and J 6 bases; bases outside gene matches: 6. In germline, CDR1 is SEHNR, CDR2 FQNEAQ (reference sequence). CDR3 sequence reads: CASSLGDSLVNTIYF. The CDR3 nucleotides are TGTGCCAGCAGCTTAGGGGACAGCCTCGTAAACACCATATATTTT.

This clone was observed a few times. This chain links TRBV27 with TRBJ2-5; 9 nucleotides agree with TRBD1. CDR1 MNHEY and CDR2 SMNVEV come from the germline V gene (reference sequence). Trimming at V came to 5 bases and at J to 5 bases, leaving 9 bases not matched to a gene. CDR3 length: 15 residues. This CDR3 reads CASSTTTGGWETQYF. CDR3 in DNA: TGTGCCAGCAGTACCACCACAGGGGGCTGGGAGACCCAGTACTTC.

The gene calls are TRBV6-5 and TRBJ2-2; 8 bases map to TRBD1. In germline, CDR1 is MNHEY, CDR2 SVGAGI. V lost 5 bases, J lost 7 bases, and 3 bases stayed unmatched. The CDR3 length is 13 residues. The CDR3 spells CASSDRGIGELFF. Here the CDR3 DNA reads TGTGCCAGCAGTGACAGGGGAATCGGGGAGCTGTTTTTT.

This clone has just a few counts. This chain joins TRBV6-1 and TRBJ1-4; D is perhaps TRBD1 (5 bases). V lost 4 bases and J 4 bases, leaving 10 bases between the germline ends. This CDR3 region has 14 residues. Germline CDR1 is MNHNS and CDR2 is SASEGT. CDR3 protein: CASSVGTDNEKLFF. The DNA of the CDR3 is TGTGCCAGCAGTGTTGGGACGGATAATGAAAAACTGTTTTTT.